Included here is one TCR beta chain sequence, with context. Produced via immunoSEQ multiplex PCR; TCRdb's table is partial and in-frame only. The sample includes nearly 200,000 clones, about nine tenths of them seen just once. The sample is drawn from a study of control samples from healthy donors and cancer patients. With V trimmed by 2 bases and J by 4 bases, 10 bases remained unmatched. Germline V lookup: CDR1 GTSNPN, CDR2 SVGIG (reference sequence). CDR3 size: 15 residues. The TCR was taken from a man aged 30 to 45 in good health. Sequencing was carried out using blood. The V call is TRBV30, the J call TRBJ1-1, with 7 bases aligning to TRBD1. CDR3: CAWSPKDRSGTEAFF. CDR3 DNA sequence: TGTGCCTGGAGTCCTAAGGACAGGTCGGGCACTGAAGCTTTCTTT. Filled out from reference TRBV30 and TRBJ1-1, the complete variable domain reads SQTIHQWPATLVQPVGSPLSLECTVEGTSNPNLYWYRQAAGRGLQLLFYSVGIGQISSEVPQNLSASRPQDRQFILSSKKLLLSDSGFYLCAWSPKDRSGTEAFFGQGTRLTVV.